What follows are 21 T cell receptor beta chains derived from one specimen sequenced in a study of shared clonotypes between healthy human individuals. TCRdb's copy holds only in-frame clones and misses some; the assay was immunoSEQ multiplex PCR. The sample has around 990,000 clones; 70% to 80% are singletons. The sample consisted of memory CD4+ T cells from PBMCs. Noted subset: CD45RA-negative fraction. These TCRs come from a man aged 18 to 29 in good health. Some clones in this sample may be carry-over from other donors' samples.

The chain employs TRBV6-1 and TRBJ1-5; 7 nucleotides agree with TRBD1. Unmatched junction bases numbered 4, after V lost 4 bases and J lost 4 bases. CDR3 length equals 14 residues. Germline V gives CDR1 MNHNS, CDR2 SASEGT. CDR3 amino acids: CASSGGTANQPQHF. The CDR3, as DNA: TGTGCCAGCAGTGGAGGGACAGCTAATCAGCCCCAGCATTTT.

The rearrangement links TRBV30 to TRBJ1-4; possible D gene TRBD1, 5 bases. Germline V CDR1 and CDR2: GTSNPN, SVGIG (reference sequence). V was trimmed by 4 bases and J by 6 bases, leaving 9 bases between them. This CDR3 has 12 amino acids. CDR3 coding DNA: TGTGCCTGGAAAAGGGGCGATGAAAAACTGTTTTTT. Protein: CAWKRGDEKLFF.

This chain links TRBV2 with TRBJ2-1; D not certain. Germline V gene lookup returns CDR1 SNHLY and CDR2 FYNNEI. Trimming shortened V by 6 bases and J by 4 bases, and 13 bases separated the two germline ends. The CDR3 runs to 14 residues. CDR3 sequence reads: CASRPDWNYNEQFF. The DNA of the CDR3 is TGTGCCAGCAGACCTGACTGGAATTACAATGAGCAGTTCTTC. Looking up the rest from reference TRBV2 and TRBJ2-1 gives the full variable domain: EPEVTQTPSHQVTQMGQEVILRCVPISNHLYFYWYRQILGQKVEFLVSFYNNEISEKSEIFDDQFSVERPDGSNFTLKIRSTKLEDSAMYFCASRPDWNYNEQFFGPGTRLTVL.

The rearrangement uses TRBV7-2 and TRBJ2-1; 7 bases map to TRBD2. V dropped 5 bases and J dropped 3; count of bases not matched to a gene: 16. This CDR3 region has 18 residues. CDR1 and CDR2 from the germline V gene are SGHTA and FQGNSA. DNA of the CDR3: TGTGCCAGCAGCCTAAGGTTGGTGGGAGGGCTCGACTACAATGAGCAGTTCTTC. It yields the protein CASSLRLVGGLDYNEQFF.

This chain links TRBV4-3 with TRBJ1-4; 9 bases fit TRBD1. CDR1 and CDR2 from the germline V gene are LGHNA and YSLEER. Losses at the gene ends were 4 bases for V and 0 bases for J; bases not matched to a gene: 3. The CDR3 consists of 16 residues. CDR3 coding DNA: TGCGCCAGCAGCCCACAGGGGGCTGCAACTAATGAAAAACTGTTTTTT. It specifies CASSPQGAATNEKLFF.

A single count supports this clone. The rearrangement uses TRBV14 and TRBJ2-2; no firm D call. CDR1 is SGHDN, CDR2 FVKESK, per germline. V was pared by 0 bases and J by 1 base, with 9 bases between. CDR3 length: 16 amino acids. The CDR3 region is CASSQEGRGNTGELFF. CDR3 bases: TGTGCCAGCAGCCAAGAAGGACGAGGGAACACCGGGGAGCTGTTTTTT.

The chain employs TRBV11-1 and TRBJ2-5; 7 bases match TRBD2. The CDR3 extends over 17 amino acids. Per germline, CDR1 SGHAT and CDR2 FQDESV (reference sequence). The ends lost 5 bases at V and 2 bases at J; junction bases unmatched: 14. The CDR3 region has the DNA TGTGCCAGCAGCCCCCGAAGGCTAGCGGATTTTCAAGAGACCCAGTACTTC. Protein: CASSPRRLADFQETQYF. Full variable domain (remainder filled in from reference TRBV11-1 and TRBJ2-5): EAEVAQSPRYKITEKSQAVAFWCDPISGHATLYWYRQILGQGPELLVQFQDESVVDDSQLPKDRFSAERLKGVDSTLKIQPAELGDSAMYLCASSPRRLADFQETQYFGPGTRLLVL.

This rearrangement joins TRBV29-1 to TRBJ1-2, with a possible D match to TRBD1 (5 bases). V was trimmed by 6 bases and J by 1 base, leaving 12 bases between them. CDR1 is SQVTM and CDR2 is ANQGSEA in the germline V gene. The CDR3 consists of 13 residues. Written as DNA, the CDR3 is TGCAGCGTGGGGACGGATTATAACTATGGCTACACCTTC. Translating it yields CSVGTDYNYGYTF.

The chain carries TRBV11-3 and TRBJ2-1; D unresolved. The length of the CDR3 is 14 residues. Trimming shortened V by 3 bases and J by 6 bases, and 12 bases separated the two germline ends. The V gene's germline CDR1 is SGHNT and CDR2 YENEEA. The CDR3 reads CASSFSRASNEQFF. In DNA form, the CDR3 reads TGTGCCAGCAGCTTTTCCCGGGCCAGCAATGAGCAGTTCTTC.

As concerns this clone: The junction does not match germline at one end; this may be a read error. In the same sample, other DNA sequences code for this CDR3. The chain couples TRBV20-1 to TRBJ1-2; tentatively, D is TRBD1 (5 bases). Looked up from germline, CDR1 is DFQATT and CDR2 is SNEGSKA (reference sequence). CDR3 length: 11 residues. The CDR3 here is CSARLAGSYTF. CDR3 bases: TGCAGCGCTAGACTCGCAGGGTCCTACACCTTC.

This clone occurred many times. V and J are TRBV14 and TRBJ1-1, with 12 nucleotides matching TRBD1. The length of the CDR3 is 15 residues. In germline, CDR1 is SGHDN, CDR2 FVKESK. The V segment lost 0 bases and the J segment 8 bases; nucleotides outside the gene matches: 4. Here the CDR3 reads CASSQDWGTGGEAFF. The CDR3 region has the DNA TGTGCCAGCAGCCAAGATTGGGGGACAGGGGGCGAAGCTTTCTTT.

The table lists this clone with a count of one. This chain connects TRBV5-1 to TRBJ2-3, with D perhaps matching TRBD1 or TRBD2 (6 bases each). V dropped 7 bases and J dropped 3 bases, with 18 bases sitting between them. CDR1 and CDR2 (germline): SGHRS, YFSETQ. CDR3 length: 15 residues. The CDR3 protein is CASGLGGAGTDTQYF. CDR3 DNA sequence: TGCGCCAGCGGCCTCGGGGGCGCAGGAACAGATACGCAGTATTTT.

The chain combines TRBV19 with TRBJ1-3; a possible D gene is TRBD1 (6 bases). V was shortened by 5 bases and J by 2 bases, with 10 bases between the two germline ends. CDR3 size: 14 residues. Germline CDR1 and CDR2: LNHDA and SQIVND (reference sequence). The CDR3 sequence is CASSVAGAGNTIYF. The CDR3, as DNA: TGTGCCAGTAGTGTCGCAGGGGCTGGAAACACCATATATTTT.

The V and J genes are TRBV5-1 and TRBJ2-2; 9 bases match TRBD2. The length of the CDR3 is 15 residues. J gave up 0 bases and V 6 bases, and 3 bases lay outside the gene matches. Germline values: CDR1 SGHRS, CDR2 YFSETQ. The CDR3 region has the DNA TGCGCCAGCAAAGCTAGCGGGACGAACACCGGGGAGCTGTTTTTT. Protein product: CASKASGTNTGELFF.

This clone was seen once. The chain links TRBV11-2 to TRBJ2-7, with 8 bases fitting TRBD2. This CDR3 spans 13 amino acids. With 6 bases clipped from V and 3 bases from J, the junction kept 4 bases outside the gene matches. Germline V gene sequence: CDR1 SGHAT, CDR2 FQNNGV. The CDR3 DNA follows: TGTGCCAGCAGAGCGGGACTAGACTACGAGCAGTACTTC. As protein: CASRAGLDYEQYF.

As for this clone: The identical CDR3 is also encoded by other nucleotide sequences in the sample. V usage is TRBV20-1 and J usage is TRBJ2-3; D is unclear. Trimming cost V 1 base and J 4 bases, with 3 bases left between them. The CDR3 is 11 residues long. CDR1 is DFQATT, CDR2 SNEGSKA, per germline (reference sequence). The CDR3, as DNA: TGCAGTGCTAGAGTATCAGATACGCAGTATTTT. Its translation is CSARVSDTQYF.

This clone has a count of ten or more. The chain uses TRBV29-1 and TRBJ1-1; TRBD1 might be the D (5 bases). V lost 4 bases and J lost 3, with 12 bases in between. The CDR3 is 13 residues long. From germline, CDR1 is SQVTM and CDR2 ANQGSEA. The CDR3 bases are TGCAGCGTTGTCAGGGTAGGGGACACTGAAGCTTTCTTT. Protein product: CSVVRVGDTEAFF.

The chain recombines TRBV5-1 with TRBJ2-7; maybe TRBD2 (6 bases). CDR3 length: 15 residues. Germline-derived CDR1 and CDR2 are SGHRS and YFSETQ. V lost 0 bases to trimming and J lost 2 bases, with 12 bases between them. Written as DNA, the CDR3 is TGCGCCAGCAGCTTGGTCCAGGGAGGTACCTACGAGCAGTACTTC. This encodes CASSLVQGGTYEQYF. The full variable domain, in which reference TRBV5-1 and TRBJ2-7 provide the parts outside the CDR3, is KAGVTQTPRYLIKTRGQQVTLSCSPISGHRSVSWYQQTPGQGLQFLFEYFSETQRNKGNFPGRFSGRQFSNSRSEMNVSTLELGDSALYLCASSLVQGGTYEQYFGPGTRLTVT.

This clone was counted many times. The chain combines TRBV30 with TRBJ1-2; no reliable D call. Germline-derived CDR1 and CDR2 are GTSNPN and SVGIG (reference sequence). V was pared by 2 bases and J by 1 base, with 17 bases between. The CDR3 spans 16 residues. This CDR3 is CAWSKKPGGLNYGYTF. For the CDR3, the DNA is TGTGCCTGGAGTAAAAAGCCAGGCGGACTTAACTATGGCTACACCTTC.

Only a few counts were recorded for this clone. The rearrangement links TRBV28 to TRBJ1-2; D is unresolved. The V and J ends lost 3 bases and 3 bases respectively, with 8 bases between them. Germline V lookup: CDR1 MDHEN, CDR2 SYDVKM. This CDR3 comprises 13 residues. CDR3 sequence reads: CASSLSLYYGYTF. The CDR3 DNA is TGTGCCAGCAGTTTGTCCTTGTACTATGGCTACACCTTC.

This clone has a handful of counts. The V call is TRBV11-2, the J call TRBJ1-2; D not certain. This CDR3 spans 12 amino acids. With 5 bases removed from V and 4 bases from J, the gap between germline ends came to 8 bases. Looked up from germline, CDR1 is SGHAT and CDR2 is FQNNGV. DNA of the CDR3: TGTGCCAGCAGCCCATCCTCCTATGGCTACACCTTC. Amino acid sequence: CASSPSSYGYTF. Combining the CDR3 with reference TRBV11-2 and TRBJ1-2 gives the whole variable domain EAGVAQSPRYKIIEKRQSVAFWCNPISGHATLYWYQQILGQGPKLLIQFQNNGVVDDSQLPKDRFSAERLKGVDSTLKIQPAKLEDSAVYLCASSPSSYGYTFGSGTRLTVV.